Sequencing of this T cell receptor beta chain was carried out in a study of CD8+ T cells in alopecia areata. cDNA prepared by RNA extraction and subsequent reverse transcription served as the template for sequencing. The repertoire was sequenced with immunoSEQ multiplex PCR; TCRdb's copy has only in-frame clones and lacks some. This sample has around 160,000 clones, with around 87% found just once. The CDR3 sequence is 16 residues long. CDR1 PRHDT and CDR2 FYEKMQ come from the germline V gene (reference sequence). With V trimmed by 5 bases and J by 2 bases, 6 bases remained unmatched. The chain combines TRBV13 with TRBJ2-1; TRBD2 matches at 10 bases. The sample consisted of CD8+ T cells sorted from blood, taken at week 0. This TCR was sampled from a human donor with alopecia areata. The CDR3 reads CASSTPSGGAYNEQFF. CDR3 in DNA: TGTGCCAGCAGCACCCCCAGCGGGGGGGCCTACAATGAGCAGTTCTTC.